Sequencing of this TCR beta chain was carried out in a study of blood T cell repertoires in COVID-19. Study-wide background: Whether acute or convalescent, the COVID-19 samples came from the United States, Italy and Spain.

Germline loops: CDR1 SSHAT, CDR2 FNYEAQ (reference sequence). J gave up 6 bases and V 1 base, and 14 bases lay outside the gene matches. This CDR3 comprises 18 residues. Under the authors' procedure: The authors estimated nucleated cell counts from reference gene primer amplification. Sequenced by immunoSEQ multiplex PCR; TCRdb stores in-frame clones only, minus some. V, J and clone size were drawn from that table, and D and trimming were deduced from the DNA. The data hold 200,000 to 250,000 clones, with about 80% observed a single time. The receptor was derived from an elderly man with acute or convalescent COVID-19. The rearrangement joins TRBV7-7 to TRBJ2-1, with 8 positions matching TRBD1. Sequencing was done on a sample of peripheral blood. The CDR3 nucleotides are TGTGCCAGCAGCTTAGATCAGGGGGCGCGGGGACTCCCCAATGAGCAGTTCTTC. Protein sequence: CASSLDQGARGLPNEQFF.